What follows are 32 T cell receptor beta chains derived from one specimen sequenced in a study of shared T cell receptors in the human thymus. Sequenced by immunoSEQ multiplex PCR; TCRdb stores in-frame clones only, minus some. This table holds about 500,000 clones, approximately 80% found once. The sample was also reused in another study, on human thymus T cells.

Sequencing was carried out using thymocytes. The receptors here all came from a boy in the first two years of life with a congenital heart defect.

This clone was recorded only once. The genes are TRBV13 and TRBJ2-5; 7 nucleotides line up with TRBD2. Germline V gene data show CDR1 as PRHDT and CDR2 as FYEKMQ (reference sequence). This CDR3 is built from 16 residues. Trimming at V came to 0 bases and at J to 5 bases, leaving 9 bases not matched to a gene. This chain's CDR3 is CASSLGLGGGPETQYF. CDR3 sequence (DNA): TGTGCCAGCAGCTTAGGCCTGGGGGGAGGGCCCGAGACCCAGTACTTC. Based on the CDR3 plus reference TRBV13 and TRBJ2-5, the full variable domain is AAGVIQSPRHLIKEKRETATLKCYPIPRHDTVYWYQQGPGQDPQFLISFYEKMQSDKGSIPDRFSAQQFSDYHSELNMSSLELGDSALYFCASSLGLGGGPETQYFGPGTRLLVL.

The chain couples TRBV30 to TRBJ1-1; the D gene is possibly TRBD1 (6 bases). The CDR3 loop spans 18 amino acids. Trimming pared 2 bases from V and 1 base from J, leaving 23 bases between. Germline-derived CDR1 and CDR2 are GTSNPN and SVGIG (reference sequence). The CDR3: CAWSSQDSGKTSNTEAFF. Written as DNA, the CDR3 is TGTGCCTGGAGTTCCCAGGACAGTGGCAAAACCTCGAACACTGAAGCTTTCTTT.

The CDR3 DNA sequence: TGTGCCAGCAGCTTAGGGCGGGGACTAGCGGGAGGTGGTGGAGAGACCCAGTACTTC. Protein product: CASSLGRGLAGGGGETQYF. The chain has TRBV11-3 and TRBJ2-5; 15 positions match TRBD2. Trimming took 1 base from V and 4 from J; bases not matched to a gene: 10. From germline, CDR1 is SGHNT and CDR2 YENEEA. The CDR3 totals 19 residues.

The CDR3 reads CSVEGQGLSDEQFF. The CDR3 DNA reads TGCAGCGTTGAGGGGCAGGGGTTAAGCGATGAGCAGTTCTTC. This rearrangement joins TRBV29-1 to TRBJ2-1; TRBD1 is a possible D gene (6 bases). Per germline, CDR1 SQVTM and CDR2 ANQGSEA. This CDR3 comprises 14 residues. Deletions cut 3 bases from V and 8 bases from J, with 17 bases between.

The chain links TRBV5-6 to TRBJ2-3; 7 bases agree with TRBD1. The germline gives CDR1 SGHDT, CDR2 YYEEEE. The CDR3 spans 15 residues. The V gene end was trimmed by 1 base and the J gene end by 6 bases; junction bases not matched to a gene: 8. The CDR3 bases are TGTGCCAGCAGCTTGAGGGGACAGAAAGCGGATACGCAGTATTTT. Translated, it gives CASSLRGQKADTQYF. The whole variable domain, filled in from reference TRBV5-6 and TRBJ2-3, reads DAGVTQSPTHLIKTRGQQVTLRCSPKSGHDTVSWYQQALGQGPQFIFQYYEEEERQRGNFPDRFSGHQFPNYSSELNVNALLLGDSALYLCASSLRGQKADTQYFGPGTRLTVL.

In its sample, this clone was seen a few times. The rearrangement uses TRBV28 and TRBJ2-7; 8 bases map to TRBD2. The germline gives CDR1 MDHEN, CDR2 SYDVKM. The CDR3 has 15 residues. Here the CDR3 reads CATAGAKLAHYEQYF. CDR3 sequence (DNA): TGTGCAACAGCGGGGGCCAAACTAGCTCATTACGAGCAGTACTTC.

This clone has a handful of counts. This chain connects TRBV28 to TRBJ1-1, with 8 bases identical to TRBD1. Trimming removed 4 bases from V and 10 bases from J; junction bases left unmatched: 8. Germline-derived CDR1 and CDR2 are MDHEN and SYDVKM. This CDR3 has 13 amino acids. The CDR3 DNA is TGTGCCAGCAGTTCACTCAGGGGGCGGCGAGCTTTCTTT. It codes for CASSSLRGRRAFF.

This rearrangement joins TRBV15 to TRBJ1-2; D unclear. The germline CDR1 and CDR2 sequences are LNHNV and YYDKDF (reference sequence). Trimming took 5 bases from V and 3 from J, leaving 22 bases between them. The CDR3 spans 17 residues. The DNA for the CDR3 is TGTGCCACCAGCCCAGAGATGGTCAGCGCTGTTTACTATGGCTACACCTTC. Translation gives CATSPEMVSAVYYGYTF.

The chain carries TRBV30 and TRBJ1-3; D might be TRBD1 (6 bases). The CDR3 sequence is 12 residues long. Trimming took 8 bases from V and 7 from J, leaving 15 bases between them. The germline V gene encodes CDR1 GTSNPN and CDR2 SVGIG (reference sequence). The chain's CDR3 is CAQSRGANTIYF. Here the CDR3 DNA reads TGTGCCCAAAGCAGGGGCGCGAACACCATATATTTT.

The chain has TRBV30 and TRBJ1-5; 7 nucleotides agree with TRBD1. The germline gives CDR1 GTSNPN, CDR2 SVGIG (reference sequence). V lost 0 bases to trimming and J lost 5 bases; unmatched junction nucleotides: 13. CDR3 length: 17 residues. The CDR3 sequence: CAWSVRSTRGKDQPQHF. The CDR3 nucleotides read TGTGCCTGGAGTGTACGGTCGACCAGGGGGAAGGATCAGCCCCAGCATTTT. Full variable domain (remainder filled in from reference TRBV30 and TRBJ1-5): SQTIHQWPATLVQPVGSPLSLECTVEGTSNPNLYWYRQAAGRGLQLLFYSVGIGQISSEVPQNLSASRPQDRQFILSSKKLLLSDSGFYLCAWSVRSTRGKDQPQHFGDGTRLSIL.

This clone was seen only once. The V call is TRBV30, the J call TRBJ2-3; 10 bases agree with TRBD2. The V and J ends lost 3 bases and 2 bases, in that order; junction bases with no gene match: 5. CDR3 length: 15 amino acids. Germline V gives CDR1 GTSNPN, CDR2 SVGIG (reference sequence). CDR3 sequence reads: CAWRAAGGYTDTQYF. CDR3 in DNA: TGTGCCTGGAGGGCAGCGGGAGGGTACACAGATACGCAGTATTTT.

This clone was picked up a small number of times. This chain links TRBV4-3 with TRBJ1-3, with D possibly matching TRBD1 (6 bases). The V end was cut by 0 bases, the J end by 0 bases, with 12 bases between. CDR1 is LGHNA and CDR2 is YSLEER in the germline V gene. This CDR3 contains 17 residues. CDR3 region: CASSQDRRGYSGNTIYF. The CDR3 bases are TGCGCCAGCAGCCAAGATCGCAGGGGTTACTCTGGAAACACCATATATTTT.

CDR3 sequence: CAWSVQRIEGPTDTQYF. Written as DNA, the CDR3 is TGTGCCTGGAGTGTACAGAGGATAGAGGGCCCCACAGATACGCAGTATTTT. The V and J genes are TRBV30 and TRBJ2-3, with a possible D match to TRBD2 (5 bases). Per germline, CDR1 GTSNPN and CDR2 SVGIG (reference sequence). The V gene lost 0 bases and the J gene lost 2 bases, with 18 bases spanning the gap. The CDR3 runs to 17 residues.

The chain joins TRBV5-1 to TRBJ1-1; perhaps TRBD1 as D (5 bases). V lost 0 bases, J lost 6 bases, and 15 bases lay in between. From germline, CDR1 is SGHRS and CDR2 YFSETQ. The CDR3 is 15 residues long. The CDR3 region is CASSLEEGGGAEAFF. DNA for the CDR3: TGCGCCAGCAGCTTGGAAGAGGGCGGGGGGGCTGAAGCTTTCTTT.

The J gene is TRBJ2-5, the V gene TRBV7-6, with TRBD2 identical over 10 bases. This CDR3 region has 19 residues. From germline, CDR1 is SGHVS and CDR2 FNYEAQ. J was trimmed by 2 bases and V by 1 base; bases with no gene match: 13. The CDR3 reads CASSLVPAGGPRRQETQYF. The CDR3 DNA sequence: TGTGCCAGCAGCTTAGTGCCAGCGGGAGGGCCGAGGAGACAAGAGACCCAGTACTTC.

V usage is TRBV5-6 and J usage is TRBJ1-1, with TRBD1 as a possible D gene (5 bases). Per germline, CDR1 SGHDT and CDR2 YYEEEE. Trimming left V 2 bases short and J 6 bases short, with 17 bases between. The CDR3 loop spans 15 amino acids. The CDR3 reads CASSLALGGKAEAFF. As DNA, the CDR3 is TGTGCCAGCAGCTTAGCCCTCGGGGGTAAGGCTGAAGCTTTCTTT.

The chain employs TRBV19 and TRBJ1-1; perhaps TRBD1 as D (6 bases). CDR3 length: 13 amino acids. From germline, CDR1 is LNHDA and CDR2 SQIVND (reference sequence). V lost 7 bases to trimming and J lost 5 bases, with 14 bases between them. Here the CDR3 reads CASTTQGGTEAFF. Written as DNA, the CDR3 is TGTGCCAGTACCACACAGGGTGGAACTGAAGCTTTCTTT.

This chain links TRBV2 with TRBJ2-7; D remains unclear. V was shortened by 4 bases and J by 2 bases, with 18 bases between the two germline ends. CDR1 and CDR2 from the germline V gene are SNHLY and FYNNEI. This CDR3 is built from 16 residues. The CDR3 coding sequence is TGTGCCAGCAGTGGGCGCGTTCAGGTCGGCGCCTACGAGCAGTACTTC. The encoded protein is CASSGRVQVGAYEQYF.

The chain recombines TRBV21-1 with TRBJ1-5; the DNA was not used to check the table's D call, TRBD1. TRBV21-1 is flagged as a pseudogene. The CDR3 loop spans 18 amino acids. Here the CDR3 reads CASSKRGRGSRGNQPQHF. In nucleotides, the CDR3 is TGTGCCAGCAGCAAACGGGGCAGGGGCTCTCGGGGCAATCAGCCCCAGCATTTT.

This clone was recorded once. The V call is TRBV9, the J call TRBJ1-2; TRBD1 aligns across 12 bases. This CDR3 spans 15 amino acids. The V segment lost 4 bases and the J segment 7 bases; nucleotides outside the gene matches: 8. Germline assignment: CDR1 SGDLS and CDR2 YYNGEE. The CDR3 DNA follows: TGTGCCAGCAGCCCACCCCGGGACAGGGGGCCTGGCTACACCTTC. This codes for CASSPPRDRGPGYTF.

V gene TRBV29-1 combines with J gene TRBJ2-1, with 10 nucleotides matching TRBD2. Trimming took 1 base from V and 4 from J; bases not matched to a gene: 4. The germline V gene has CDR1 SQVTM and CDR2 ANQGSEA. The CDR3 has 15 amino acids. The CDR3 reads CSVEASGSKYNEQFF. CDR3 nucleotides: TGCAGCGTTGAAGCTAGCGGGAGTAAGTACAATGAGCAGTTCTTC.

The CDR3 DNA sequence: TGTGCCAGCTCACCAGCGGTACTAGAGACCCAGTACTTC. It codes for CASSPAVLETQYF. This chain links TRBV18 with TRBJ2-5; D is undetermined. The CDR3 has 13 residues. Trimming took off 2 bases at V and 4 bases at J, with 8 bases between the two ends. Germline CDR1 KGHSH, CDR2 LQKENI.

The rearrangement links TRBV2 to TRBJ2-7; D is possibly TRBD1 (6 bases). The CDR3 contains 14 residues. Trimming removed 8 bases at V and 1 base at J, with 15 bases between. CDR1 is SNHLY, CDR2 FYNNEI, per germline. The CDR3 sequence: CASYQGPLSYEQYF. CDR3 in DNA: TGTGCCAGCTATCAGGGGCCCCTATCCTACGAGCAGTACTTC. The full variable domain, in which reference TRBV2 and TRBJ2-7 provide the parts outside the CDR3, is EPEVTQTPSHQVTQMGQEVILRCVPISNHLYFYWYRQILGQKVEFLVSFYNNEISEKSEIFDDQFSVERPDGSNFTLKIRSTKLEDSAMYFCASYQGPLSYEQYFGPGTRLTVT.

This clone was seen only once. The chain has TRBV28 and TRBJ2-7; a possible D gene is TRBD1 (7 bases). V gave up 6 bases and J gave up 5 bases, with 26 bases separating them. There are 17 residues in the CDR3. Germline V lookup: CDR1 MDHEN, CDR2 SYDVKM. The CDR3 region is CASSNSPRQGGKNEQYF. The CDR3 bases are TGTGCCAGCAGCAACTCTCCCCGACAGGGAGGAAAGAACGAGCAGTACTTC.

Worth noting for this clone: The junction departs from the called germline gene at one end, perhaps through a read error. The chain carries TRBV27 and TRBJ2-7; 8 bases line up with TRBD1. The CDR3 contains 17 residues. Germline values: CDR1 MNHEY, CDR2 SMNVEV (reference sequence). CDR3 amino acids: CASSSTFRGPISYKQYF. CDR3 in DNA: TGTGCCAGCAGTTCAACCTTCAGGGGGCCGATTTCCTACAAGCAGTACTTC.

CDR3 DNA sequence: TGTGCCAGCAGTACTAAGGACAGGGGTGACACTGAAGCTTTCTTT. Protein product: CASSTKDRGDTEAFF. The chain carries TRBV7-9 and TRBJ1-1, with 9 bases matching TRBD1. V gave up 6 bases and J gave up 3 bases; unmatched junction bases: 8. The CDR3 consists of 15 residues. Germline lookup yields CDR1 SEHNR and CDR2 FQNEAQ (reference sequence).

As DNA, the CDR3 is TGTGCCAGCAGCCGCCGGGACAGCTTCTACGAGCAGTACTTC. Residues: CASSRRDSFYEQYF. This chain connects TRBV5-5 to TRBJ2-7; 7 bases are shared with TRBD1. Trimming removed 4 bases from V and 3 bases from J; junction bases left unmatched: 7. Germline V gives CDR1 SGHKS, CDR2 YYEKEE (reference sequence). CDR3 length equals 14 residues.

A single count supports this clone. DNA of the CDR3: TGCGCCAGCAGCCAAGATTGGCTCGGACTAGCGCCAAAACAAGAGACCCAGTACTTC. Protein product: CASSQDWLGLAPKQETQYF. The chain recombines TRBV4-1 with TRBJ2-5, with TRBD2 matching over 9 bases. J lost 2 bases, V lost 0 bases, and 13 bases had no gene match. This CDR3 has 19 amino acids. Germline V gene data show CDR1 as MGHRA and CDR2 as YSYEKL.

The J gene is TRBJ1-4, the V gene TRBV28; 7 nucleotides match TRBD1. Germline V lookup: CDR1 MDHEN, CDR2 SYDVKM. This CDR3 region has 14 residues. The junction had 8 bases not matched to a gene; V was cut back by 6 bases and J by 7 bases. In DNA, the CDR3 is TGTGCCAGCAGGGCCGGGACAGCCTTTGAAAAACTGTTTTTT. This codes for CASRAGTAFEKLFF.

This clone was picked up a small number of times. CDR3 loop: CASNDRGNTEAFF. Here the CDR3 DNA reads TGTGCCAGCAACGACAGGGGGAACACTGAAGCTTTCTTT. This chain links TRBV6-1 with TRBJ1-1, with 8 bases lining up with TRBD1. CDR1 is MNHNS and CDR2 is SASEGT in the germline V gene. The CDR3 totals 13 residues. V lost 7 bases, J lost 1 base, and 2 bases stayed unmatched.

The V call is TRBV25-1, the J call TRBJ2-7; TRBD1 matches at 7 bases. J gave up 6 bases and V 0 bases, and 8 bases lay outside the gene matches. This CDR3 spans 15 amino acids. Germline assignment: CDR1 MGHDK and CDR2 SYGVNS. DNA of the CDR3: TGTGCCAGCAGTGAATATTACAGGGGCCGATTCGAGCAGTACTTC. Translation: CASSEYYRGRFEQYF.

This chain joins TRBV10-3 and TRBJ2-7; 10 bases are a match to TRBD1. CDR1 is ENHRY and CDR2 is SYGVKD in the germline V gene. The CDR3 is 13 residues long. Trimming removed 8 bases from V and 5 bases from J; junction bases left unmatched: 6. The CDR3 protein is CAIRDRGGNEQYF. As DNA, the CDR3 is TGTGCCATCCGGGACAGGGGAGGAAACGAGCAGTACTTC.